This TCR beta chain was recorded in a study of Graves' ophthalmopathy and Graves' hyperthyroidism. Germline V lookup: CDR1 MNHEY, CDR2 SVGAGI. With 2 bases clipped from V and 0 bases from J, the junction kept 4 bases outside the gene matches. CDR3 length: 15 residues. Notes on the study in general: Discrimination between ophthalmopathy and stable hyperthyroidism by a 13-signature model showed more than 85% sensitivity and 65% to 84% specificity.

From RNA, the CDR3 regions of TCR beta chains were amplified and sequenced. A first-round RT-PCR used HTBI primers, followed by a second-round multiplex PCR. TCRdb reprocessed the multiplex PCR reads with MiXCR, giving one entry per CDR3 protein. The sample carries around 520,000 distinct CDR3 sequences, about 40% recorded once. Ten or more counts support this clonotype. Its target is not known. This receptor was identified in an adult man with Graves' hyperthyroidism. Sequencing was done on a sample of peripheral blood or thyroid tissue (not recorded which). The V gene is TRBV6-5, the J gene TRBJ2-7; 7 bases align to TRBD1. Here the CDR3 DNA reads TGTGCCAGCAGTTACATCGGGACAGTCTCCTACGAGCAGTACTTC. It translates to CASSYIGTVSYEQYF.